The 10 T cell receptor beta chains reported below all come from one sample, sequenced in a study of CD8+ T cells in alopecia areata. Isolated RNA was reverse transcribed into cDNA used as the sequencing template. Profiling relied on immunoSEQ multiplex PCR, and the TCRdb table lists in-frame clones only, not all of them. There are 100,000 to 150,000 clones in the sample; 45% to 50% occur only once, and under 20% lies in the top ten. The sequencing used CD8+ T cells sorted from blood, collected at week 0. These receptors were collected from a human donor with alopecia areata.

As concerns this clone: The sample has other DNA sequences that encode this CDR3 too. CDR3 sequence (DNA): TGCAGCGTGAGGGCGGGGGCCAGCACAGATACGCAGTATTTT. Amino acids: CSVRAGASTDTQYF. The V gene is TRBV29-1, the J gene TRBJ2-3; D perhaps matches TRBD2 (7 bases). Trimming pared 6 bases from V and 0 bases from J, leaving 13 bases between. Per germline, CDR1 SQVTM and CDR2 ANQGSEA. The CDR3 runs to 14 residues.

The chain couples TRBV29-1 to TRBJ1-1; D is unclear. The CDR3 runs 12 residues. V was pared by 4 bases and J by 4 bases, with 10 bases between. Germline loops: CDR1 SQVTM, CDR2 ANQGSEA. The CDR3 coding sequence is TGCAGCGTTGTCCCGACGGGCACTGAAGCTTTCTTT. Protein sequence: CSVVPTGTEAFF.

CDR3 in DNA: TGTGCCAGCAGCGAGCTACGAGTCACAGATACGCAGTATTTT. Its translation: CASSELRVTDTQYF. This chain joins TRBV5-6 and TRBJ2-3; D ambiguous. The CDR3 contains 14 residues. V gave up 4 bases and J gave up 2 bases, with 11 bases separating them. The germline CDR1 and CDR2 sequences are SGHDT and YYEEEE. Full variable domain (remainder filled in from reference TRBV5-6 and TRBJ2-3): DAGVTQSPTHLIKTRGQQVTLRCSPKSGHDTVSWYQQALGQGPQFIFQYYEEEERQRGNFPDRFSGHQFPNYSSELNVNALLLGDSALYLCASSELRVTDTQYFGPGTRLTVL.

This chain uses TRBV30 with TRBJ1-6, with unresolved D. Germline CDR1 reads GTSNPN; CDR2 reads SVGIG (reference sequence). V lost 0 bases and J 8 bases, leaving 8 bases between the germline ends. This CDR3 region has 13 residues. The CDR3 DNA sequence: TGTGCCTGGAGTGTACCTGTGGATTCACCCCTCCACTTT. The encoded protein is CAWSVPVDSPLHF.

The rearrangement uses TRBV29-1 and TRBJ2-1; 15 bases align to TRBD2. This CDR3 contains 16 residues. The junction had 3 bases not matched to a gene; V was cut back by 3 bases and J by 3 bases. Germline assignment: CDR1 SQVTM and CDR2 ANQGSEA. The CDR3 loop is CSVEGLAGGIYNEQFF. The CDR3 DNA reads TGCAGCGTTGAGGGACTAGCGGGGGGCATCTACAATGAGCAGTTCTTC.

The gene calls are TRBV25-1 and TRBJ2-7; D is unresolved. Trimming stripped 7 bases from V and 3 bases from J, with 13 bases between. The CDR3 extends over 13 amino acids. Germline loops: CDR1 MGHDK, CDR2 SYGVNS. The CDR3 DNA sequence: TGTGCCAGCAAAACTGCTGACGGCTACGAGCAGTACTTC. It translates to CASKTADGYEQYF.

This clone was seen a handful of times. This chain joins TRBV5-4 and TRBJ2-7; D is unclear. Trimming cost V 2 bases and J 2 bases, with 11 bases left between them. Germline CDR1 reads SGHNT; CDR2 reads YYREEE (reference sequence). The CDR3 length is 14 residues. The CDR3 DNA reads as TGTGCCAGCAGCTTAGCAGTAGGCGCCTACGAGCAGTACTTC. Translation: CASSLAVGAYEQYF.

The gene calls are TRBV25-1 and TRBJ1-2; D ambiguous. Trimming left V 1 base short and J 2 bases short, with 11 bases between. Germline V gives CDR1 MGHDK, CDR2 SYGVNS. CDR3 size: 15 residues. CDR3 nucleotides: TGTGCCAGCAGTGAATTTAGGACGGGAAACTATGGCTACACCTTC. Translation: CASSEFRTGNYGYTF.

The chain couples TRBV13 to TRBJ2-1, with TRBD2 identical over 8 bases. CDR3 length equals 12 residues. Losses at the gene ends were 10 bases for V and 9 bases for J; bases not matched to a gene: 8. From germline, CDR1 is PRHDT and CDR2 FYEKMQ (reference sequence). The CDR3 DNA follows: TGTGCCACCTCGGGGGGGCCACGTGAGCAGTTCTTC. It codes for CATSGGPREQFF.

The V and J genes are TRBV9 and TRBJ2-3; 8 positions agree with TRBD2. V was pared by 4 bases and J by 5 bases, with 12 bases of the junction left unmatched. The CDR3 has 16 amino acids. Germline V CDR1 and CDR2: SGDLS, YYNGEE. This CDR3 reads CASSKGSGAAGDTQYF. The CDR3 bases are TGTGCCAGCAGCAAAGGTAGCGGGGCAGCAGGAGATACGCAGTATTTT.